These T cell receptor beta chains were read from a single sample in a study of CD4+ T cells in melanoma. Using immunoSEQ multiplex PCR, the repertoire was profiled, and TCRdb retains in-frame clones only, with some absent. This sample has 9,000 to 13,000 clones, with roughly 78% found just once. Sequencing was performed on cells from a culture (not recorded whether cultured in vitro). The receptors were sampled from a human donor with melanoma. Both conserved end residues are part of each CDR3. A D gene is named only where the DNA matches it firmly. Rows give clone size only sometimes, using once, few, many, or a class for an expanded clone.

abundance	v_gene	d_gene	j_gene	CDR3aa	CDR3nt
NA	TRBV27	TRBD1	TRBJ1-2	CASGWTGGSGYTF	TGTGCCAGCGGATGGACAGGAGGGAGTGGCTACACCTTC
NA	TRBV5-1	NA	TRBJ1-2	CASSSGRDYGYTF	TGCGCCAGCAGCTCGGGACGCGACTATGGCTACACCTTC
NA	TRBV7-9	NA	TRBJ1-2	CASRSGEANGYTF	TGTGCCAGCAGATCAGGGGAGGCCAATGGCTACACCTTC
NA	TRBV19	TRBD1	TRBJ1-6	CASRTGSSYNSPLHF	TGTGCCAGCCGGACAGGGAGCTCCTATAATTCACCCCTCCACTTT
NA	TRBV9	NA	TRBJ2-2	CASSPQVGGELFF	TGTGCCAGCAGCCCCCAGGTTGGCGGGGAGCTGTTTTTT
NA	TRBV3-1/TRBV3-2	TRBD1	TRBJ1-1	CASSRGQGSTAFF	TGTGCCAGCAGCCGGGGACAGGGAAGTACGGCTTTCTTT
few	TRBV5-1	TRBD1	TRBJ2-2	CASSLRPITGTGIDGELFF	TGCGCCAGCAGCCTTCGGCCCATTACCGGGACAGGGATTGACGGGGAGCTGTTTTTT
NA	TRBV19	TRBD1	TRBJ1-1	CASRNTAYRGMNTEAFF	TGTGCCAGTAGAAATACTGCGTACAGGGGCATGAACACTGAAGCTTTCTTT
NA	TRBV19	NA	TRBJ1-2	CASSISAWAYGYTF	TGTGCCAGTAGTATCTCCGCATGGGCCTATGGCTACACCTTC
NA	TRBV7-9	TRBD2	TRBJ2-3	CASSFPLAGATDTQYF	TGTGCCAGCAGCTTCCCACTAGCGGGGGCCACAGATACGCAGTATTTT
NA	TRBV5-1	NA	TRBJ2-2	CASSTVPDTGELFF	TGCGCCAGCAGCACGGTCCCAGACACCGGGGAGCTGTTTTTT
once	TRBV7-3	TRBD2	TRBJ2-1	CASSRSGGPYYEQFF	TGTGCCAGCAGCCGCAGCGGGGGGCCCTACTATGAGCAGTTCTTC
NA	TRBV30	NA	TRBJ2-2	CAWSVRLNTGELFF	TGTGCCTGGAGTGTACGTCTGAACACCGGGGAGCTGTTTTTT
few	TRBV5-1	NA	TRBJ2-7	CASSSRQGYEQYF	TGCGCCAGCAGCTCCCGTCAGGGCTACGAGCAGTACTTC
NA	TRBV7-3	TRBD2	TRBJ2-3	CASSLRPAGGGGTDTQYF	TGTGCCAGCAGCTTACGGCCCGCCGGGGGGGGAGGCACAGATACGCAGTATTTT
few	TRBV7-9	NA	TRBJ1-1	CASSRRGGGGTEAFF	TGTGCCAGCAGCCGGAGGGGGGGAGGCGGCACTGAAGCTTTCTTT
NA	TRBV5-4	TRBD2	TRBJ2-1	CASSLASWGGDNEQFF	TGTGCCAGCAGCTTGGCCTCTTGGGGGGGGGACAATGAGCAGTTCTTC
once	TRBV4-1	TRBD2	TRBJ2-3	CASSQRPSGEADTQYF	TGCGCCAGCAGCCAAAGGCCGAGCGGGGAAGCAGATACGCAGTATTTT
NA	TRBV5-6	TRBD1	TRBJ1-3	CASSRQDRNSGNTIYF	TGTGCCAGCAGCCGACAGGACAGGAACTCTGGAAACACCATATATTTT
NA	TRBV4-1	NA	TRBJ1-2	CASSPAGGTNYGYTF	TGCGCCAGCAGCCCGGCCGGAGGGACGAACTATGGCTACACCTTC
NA	TRBV6-1	NA	TRBJ1-5	CASSDRAGQPQHF	TGTGCCAGCAGTGACAGGGCTGGTCAGCCCCAGCATTTT
NA	TRBV5-4	NA	TRBJ2-1	CASSLGLANEQFF	TGTGCCAGCAGCTTGGGGCTAGCAAATGAGCAGTTCTTC
NA	TRBV3-1/TRBV3-2	NA	TRBJ2-5	CASSQASAGVTQYF	TGTGCCAGCAGCCAAGCCTCGGCCGGCGTGACCCAGTACTTC
NA	TRBV13	TRBD1	TRBJ1-1	CASSRDRGEGEAFF	TGTGCCAGCAGCAGAGACAGGGGGGAAGGTGAAGCTTTCTTT
NA	TRBV11-2	NA	TRBJ1-1	CASSRQSNTEAFF	TGTGCCAGCAGCCGACAGAGTAACACTGAAGCTTTCTTT
NA	TRBV5-1	NA	TRBJ2-1	CASSFSVDYNEQFF	TGCGCCAGCAGCTTTAGCGTCGACTACAATGAGCAGTTCTTC
few	TRBV19	NA	TRBJ2-2	CASSHRRQGNTGELFF	TGTGCCAGTAGTCATCGCAGGCAGGGGAACACCGGGGAGCTGTTTTTT
NA	TRBV5-1	NA	TRBJ1-2	CASSLGAGIYGYTF	TGCGCCAGCAGCTTGGGTGCTGGGATCTATGGCTACACCTTC
NA	TRBV19	TRBD1	TRBJ2-2	CASRPRTGAVAGELFF	TGTGCCAGTAGACCCCGGACAGGGGCGGTTGCCGGGGAGCTGTTTTTT
NA	TRBV6-5	TRBD2	TRBJ2-3	CASSYSLGRVTDTQYF	TGTGCCAGCAGTTACTCGCTGGGGAGGGTCACAGATACGCAGTATTTT
NA	TRBV18	NA	TRBJ2-6	CASSPRRHSSGANVLTF	TGTGCCAGCTCACCACGACGGCACAGCTCTGGGGCCAACGTCCTGACTTTC
NA	TRBV6-5	TRBD1	TRBJ2-5	CASSLTGERETQYF	TGTGCCAGCAGTTTAACAGGGGAGAGGGAGACCCAGTACTTC
NA	TRBV11-2	NA	TRBJ1-1	CASSLASLVGGFF	TGTGCCAGCAGCTTAGCGTCCCTGGTTGGTGGATTCTTT
NA	TRBV29-1	NA	TRBJ1-2	CSVYASGKDYGYTF	TGCAGCGTATACGCTTCAGGGAAAGACTATGGCTACACCTTC
NA	TRBV14	TRBD1	TRBJ2-7	CASSQDLRQGYEQYF	TGTGCCAGCAGCCAAGATCTAAGACAGGGGTACGAGCAGTACTTC
NA	TRBV4-1	NA	TRBJ1-6	CASSHDIYASPLHF	TGCGCCAGCAGCCATGACATATACGCTTCACCCCTCCACTTT
NA	TRBV10-2	TRBD2	TRBJ2-7	CASTQAGGLVGTYEQYF	TGCGCCAGCACCCAAGCGGGGGGACTGGTAGGGACCTACGAGCAGTACTTC
NA	TRBV7-3	NA	TRBJ2-7	CASSPSGPADYEQYF	TGTGCCAGCAGCCCGTCCGGTCCAGCGGACTACGAGCAGTACTTC
NA	TRBV7-9	NA	TRBJ2-5	CASSLERVQETQYF	TGTGCCAGCAGCTTAGAACGAGTTCAAGAGACCCAGTACTTC
NA	TRBV4-1	NA	TRBJ1-5	CASSQQVGEDQPQHF	TGCGCCAGCAGCCAACAGGTCGGTGAGGATCAGCCCCAGCATTTT
NA	TRBV2	TRBD1	TRBJ2-1	CARDRDRGLNEQFF	TGTGCCAGGGACCGGGACAGGGGCCTCAATGAGCAGTTCTTC
NA	TRBV30	NA	TRBJ1-2	CAWTTMSVRYGYTF	TGTGCCTGGACCACGATGAGCGTCAGATATGGCTACACCTTC
few	TRBV29-1	TRBD2	TRBJ2-1	CSVEDHRRGGDNEQFF	TGCAGCGTTGAAGATCATCGCCGGGGGGGAGACAATGAGCAGTTCTTC
NA	TRBV3-1/TRBV3-2	NA	TRBJ1-4	CASSRGDTTANEKLFF	TGTGCCAGCAGCAGAGGAGACACTACAGCTAATGAAAAACTGTTTTTT
NA	TRBV7-3	TRBD2	TRBJ2-5	CASSESGAAGEETQYF	TGTGCCAGCAGCGAATCCGGCGCGGCGGGGGAAGAGACCCAGTACTTC
NA	TRBV5-1	TRBD1	TRBJ1-6	CASSVWTGIGNSPLHF	TGCGCCAGCAGCGTATGGACAGGGATCGGTAACTCACCCCTCCACTTT
NA	TRBV27	NA	TRBJ1-4	CASSSHPATNEKLFF	TGTGCCAGCAGTAGCCACCCTGCAACTAATGAAAAACTGTTTTTT
NA	TRBV5-1	TRBD1	TRBJ2-3	CASSLDGTGSTDTQYF	TGCGCCAGCAGCTTGGACGGGACAGGGAGCACAGATACGCAGTATTTT
NA	TRBV11-2	NA	TRBJ1-3	CASNGQHSGNTIYF	TGTGCCAGCAACGGACAGCACTCTGGAAACACCATATATTTT
NA	TRBV2	NA	TRBJ1-5	CASSKTGPESQHF	TGTGCCAGCAGTAAAACAGGGCCGGAGTCCCAGCATTTT
large	TRBV5-4	NA	TRBJ1-1	CAYTAARSEAFF	TGTGCCTACACGGCAGCCAGATCTGAAGCTTTCTTT
NA	TRBV6-5	NA	TRBJ2-2	CASSKNAGELFF	TGTGCCAGCAGCAAGAACGCCGGGGAGCTGTTTTTT
medium-sized	TRBV27	NA	TRBJ1-5	CASRPGSGHSNQPQHF	TGTGCCAGCAGGCCAGGCTCAGGCCATAGCAATCAGCCCCAGCATTTT
NA	TRBV11-2	TRBD1	TRBJ2-4	CASSPWGRQGAVKNIQYF	TGTGCCAGCAGCCCATGGGGTCGACAGGGGGCTGTCAAAAACATTCAGTACTTC
NA	TRBV2	TRBD1	TRBJ1-5	CASSEEGQGSDQPQHF	TGTGCCAGCAGTGAGGAGGGACAGGGCTCCGATCAGCCCCAGCATTTT
NA	TRBV5-8	NA	TRBJ2-5	CASSREGYSGETQYF	TGTGCCAGCAGCCGGGAAGGATATAGTGGGGAGACCCAGTACTTC
NA	TRBV15	NA	TRBJ1-5	CATSRGGNSNQPQHF	TGTGCCACCAGCAGAGGCGGGAATAGCAATCAGCCCCAGCATTTT
once	TRBV6-5	NA	TRBJ1-5	CASRGPSNQPQHF	TGTGCCAGCAGGGGGCCGAGCAATCAGCCCCAGCATTTT
NA	TRBV7-3	TRBD1	TRBJ2-1	CASSLGTGLYNEQFF	TGTGCCAGCAGCCTAGGGACAGGGCTGTACAATGAGCAGTTCTTC